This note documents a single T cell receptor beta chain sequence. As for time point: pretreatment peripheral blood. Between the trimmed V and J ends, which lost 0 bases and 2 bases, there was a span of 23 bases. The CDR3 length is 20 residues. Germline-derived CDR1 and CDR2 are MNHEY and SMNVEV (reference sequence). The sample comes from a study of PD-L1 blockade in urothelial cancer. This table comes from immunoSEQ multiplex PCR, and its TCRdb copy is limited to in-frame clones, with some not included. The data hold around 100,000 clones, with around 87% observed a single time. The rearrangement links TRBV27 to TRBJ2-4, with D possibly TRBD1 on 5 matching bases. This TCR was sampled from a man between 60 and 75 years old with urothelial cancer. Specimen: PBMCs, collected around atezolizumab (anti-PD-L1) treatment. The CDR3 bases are TGTGCCAGCAGTTTATCCGAACAGAGACGTTTCTCAGGGTCCAAAAACATTCAGTACTTC. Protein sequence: CASSLSEQRRFSGSKNIQYF.